A single sample gave rise to the 32 T cell receptor beta chains below, sequenced in a study of early T cells in non-severe SARS-CoV-2 infection. A single record per CDR3 protein comes from TCRdb applying MiXCR to the 5' RACE reads. The sample includes roughly 29,000 distinct CDR3 sequences, approximately 6.6% of them seen just once. The sample was whole blood, taken at baseline. The source is an adult who was a healthcare worker with PCR-confirmed SARS-CoV-2 infection or an uninfected control (not recorded which).

At least ten counts were recorded for this clonotype. The V call is TRBV6-5, the J call TRBJ1-1; weak D call: TRBD1 (6 bases). The germline V gene encodes CDR1 MNHEY and CDR2 SVGAGI. V shed 8 bases and J shed 6 bases, with 19 bases lying between them. The CDR3 contains 14 residues. The CDR3, as DNA: TGTGCCAGCGTGGGTTGGGGGGCCCGCGCTGAAGCTTTCTTT. This codes for CASVGWGARAEAFF.

This clonotype came up a few times. The chain carries TRBV11-2 and TRBJ2-3; D gene unclear. The germline V and J ends were trimmed by 5 bases and 1 base, with 13 bases remaining between them. Germline V gene sequence: CDR1 SGHAT, CDR2 FQNNGV. This CDR3 comprises 15 residues. CDR3 residues: CASSPYNQGTDTQYF. The CDR3 DNA sequence: TGTGCCAGCAGCCCATACAACCAGGGCACAGATACGCAGTATTTT.

This clonotype appeared many times. V and J are TRBV30 and TRBJ2-3, with D maybe TRBD1 (5 bases). The length of the CDR3 is 14 residues. V dropped 4 bases and J dropped 2 bases, with 13 bases sitting between them. In germline, CDR1 is GTSNPN, CDR2 SVGIG (reference sequence). CDR3 nucleotides: TGTGCCTGGAACCCAGGGTTTGCCACAGATACGCAGTATTTT. This gives the protein CAWNPGFATDTQYF.

The table lists this clonotype with many counts. The chain recombines TRBV18 with TRBJ2-1; D may be TRBD1 (6 bases). Germline V gives CDR1 KGHSH, CDR2 LQKENI. The V end lost 5 bases, the J end lost 4 bases, and 12 bases lay between the germline ends. There are 14 residues in the CDR3. The CDR3 reads CASSGTGIYNEQFF. The DNA of the CDR3 is TGTGCCAGCTCAGGCACAGGGATTTACAATGAGCAGTTCTTC.

In this sample, this clonotype turned up a few times. The chain couples TRBV12-3 or TRBV12-4 to TRBJ2-7; possible D gene TRBD2, 5 bases. The CDR3 is 12 amino acids. V gave up 3 bases and J gave up 4 bases, with 7 bases separating them. CDR3 in amino acids: CASSFSGYEQYF. DNA of the CDR3: TGTGCCAGCAGTTTTTCGGGGTACGAGCAGTACTTC.

This clonotype was seen more than once but under ten times. The rearrangement uses TRBV3-1 and TRBJ2-6; 7 bases agree with TRBD2. CDR3 length: 16 amino acids. The germline gives CDR1 LGHDT, CDR2 YNNKEL (reference sequence). Trimming cost V 0 bases and J 2 bases; bases outside gene matches: 1. Written as DNA, the CDR3 is TGTGCCAGCAGCCAAGAGGCGGGAGCTGGGGCCAACGTCCTGACTTTC. This gives the protein CASSQEAGAGANVLTF. Full variable domain (remainder filled in from reference TRBV3-1 and TRBJ2-6): DTAVSQTPKYLVTQMGNDKSIKCEQNLGHDTMYWYKQDSKKFLKIMFSYNNKELIINETVPNRFSPKSPDKAHLNLHINSLELGDSAVYFCASSQEAGAGANVLTFGAGSRLTVL.

This clonotype has a handful of counts. The V call is TRBV20-1, the J call TRBJ1-4, with D perhaps TRBD1 (6 bases). Germline CDR1 reads DFQATT; CDR2 reads SNEGSKA (reference sequence). V gave up 3 bases and J gave up 6 bases, with 11 bases separating them. This CDR3 is built from 13 residues. The CDR3 is CSARGGRDEKLFF. The CDR3 nucleotides are TGCAGTGCTAGGGGGGGGCGCGATGAAAAACTGTTTTTT.

This clonotype has ten or more counts. The rearrangement joins TRBV24-1 to TRBJ2-2, with a weak D call TRBD2 (6 bases). Trimming left V 8 bases short and J 0 bases short, with 18 bases between. This CDR3 is 17 amino acids long. Germline V gene data show CDR1 as KGHDR and CDR2 as SFDVKD. CDR3 bases: TGTGCCACCACCTGGCGGGGCCGGCCTCCGAACACCGGGGAGCTGTTTTTT. It specifies CATTWRGRPPNTGELFF.

This clonotype was observed at least ten times. CDR3 in amino acids: CSAKEGQYSNQPQHF. The CDR3 nucleotides read TGCAGTGCCAAAGAGGGACAGTATAGCAATCAGCCCCAGCATTTT. The chain uses TRBV20-1 and TRBJ1-5; 7 bases agree with TRBD1. This CDR3 spans 15 amino acids. Per the germline V gene, CDR1 is DFQATT and CDR2 is SNEGSKA (reference sequence). J lost 0 bases, V lost 6 bases, and 8 bases had no gene match.

Many counts were recorded for this clonotype. The chain carries TRBV7-8 and TRBJ1-5, with 8 bases aligning to TRBD1. The CDR3 has 16 amino acids. Germline V gene data show CDR1 as SGHVS and CDR2 as FQNEAQ. The junction had 3 bases not matched to a gene; V was cut back by 0 bases and J by 2 bases. As DNA, the CDR3 is TGTGCCAGCAGCTTAGCGTTGGGACAGGGCAATCAGCCCCAGCATTTT. Residues: CASSLALGQGNQPQHF.

This clonotype occurred many times. The chain employs TRBV7-2 and TRBJ1-1; 10 bases agree with TRBD1. This CDR3 contains 15 residues. The trim removed 4 bases at V and 4 bases at J, leaving 6 bases unmatched. The germline V gene has CDR1 SGHTA and CDR2 FQGNSA. CDR3 sequence: CASSSWTGGTTEAFF. In DNA, the CDR3 is TGTGCCAGCAGCTCCTGGACAGGGGGGACCACTGAAGCTTTCTTT.

In this sample, this clonotype turned up many times. CDR3 region: CASSLGPERNEQYF. In DNA, the CDR3 is TGTGCCAGCAGCTTAGGACCAGAAAGAAACGAGCAGTACTTC. This chain links TRBV7-2 with TRBJ2-7; D is ambiguous. Trimming took off 1 base at V and 5 bases at J, with 12 bases between the two ends. Germline CDR1 SGHTA, CDR2 FQGNSA. CDR3 length: 14 residues.

This clonotype was counted at least ten times. The genes are TRBV10-3 and TRBJ1-3; no reliable D call. Germline V gene data show CDR1 as ENHRY and CDR2 as SYGVKD. The germline V and J ends were trimmed by 6 bases and 0 bases, with 6 bases remaining between them. The CDR3 sequence is 13 residues long. The CDR3 protein is CAIRPSSGNTIYF. Here the CDR3 DNA reads TGTGCCATCAGGCCGAGCTCTGGAAACACCATATATTTT.

This clonotype was detected ten times or more. The V and J genes are TRBV6-6 and TRBJ2-2; 15 nucleotides match TRBD2. Germline CDR1 reads MNHNY; CDR2 reads SVGAGI (reference sequence). CDR3 size: 17 residues. The junction had 5 bases not matched to a gene; V was cut back by 4 bases and J by 5 bases. The CDR3 nucleotides are TGTGCCAGCAGTTCGAAGGGGACTAGCGGGAGGACCGGGGAGCTGTTTTTT. Protein product: CASSSKGTSGRTGELFF.

This clonotype was found a few times. The CDR3: CASRPAGTETQYF. CDR3 DNA: TGTGCCAGCAGGCCAGCGGGAACGGAGACCCAGTACTTC. The chain joins TRBV12-3 or TRBV12-4 to TRBJ2-5; TRBD2 aligns across 7 bases. The CDR3 contains 13 residues. V gave up 6 bases and J gave up 5 bases; unmatched junction bases: 6.

This clonotype was picked up many times. CDR3 nucleotide sequence: TGCAGTGCTAGTAGGCTAGCGGGAGGTAATGAGCAGTTCTTC. Its protein is CSASRLAGGNEQFF. The chain is built from TRBV20-1 and TRBJ2-1, with TRBD2 matching 11 bases. CDR1 DFQATT and CDR2 SNEGSKA come from the germline V gene (reference sequence). V gave up 3 bases and J gave up 7 bases; unmatched junction bases: 5. There are 14 residues in the CDR3.

This clonotype was seen ten or more times. The chain recombines TRBV18 with TRBJ1-1, with a tentative D call TRBD1 (5 bases). This CDR3 region has 14 residues. The V gene's germline CDR1 is KGHSH and CDR2 LQKENI. V was shortened by 3 bases and J by 3 bases, with 11 bases between the two germline ends. The CDR3 reads CASSPQGADTEAFF. The CDR3 coding sequence is TGTGCCAGCTCACCCCAGGGAGCCGACACTGAAGCTTTCTTT. Supplemented by reference TRBV18 and TRBJ1-1, the full variable domain reads NAGVMQNPRHLVRRRGQEARLRCSPMKGHSHVYWYRQLPEEGLKFMVYLQKENIIDESGMPKERFSAEFPKEGPSILRIQQVVRGDSAAYFCASSPQGADTEAFFGQGTRLTVV.

This clonotype occurred many times. The chain combines TRBV5-1 with TRBJ1-6; D gene ambiguous. V gave up 0 bases and J gave up 7 bases, with 11 bases separating them. Germline lookup yields CDR1 SGHRS and CDR2 YFSETQ. The CDR3 totals 15 residues. CDR3 nucleotide sequence: TGCGCCAGCAGCTTGGATCCCCTTGGGAATTCACCCCTCCACTTT. As protein: CASSLDPLGNSPLHF. The full variable domain, its missing parts supplied by reference TRBV5-1 and TRBJ1-6, is KAGVTQTPRYLIKTRGQQVTLSCSPISGHRSVSWYQQTPGQGLQFLFEYFSETQRNKGNFPGRFSGRQFSNSRSEMNVSTLELGDSALYLCASSLDPLGNSPLHFGNGTRLTVT.

This clonotype was recorded a few times. V and J are TRBV7-6 and TRBJ1-4, with D tentatively TRBD1 (6 bases). The CDR3 contains 15 residues. Germline loops: CDR1 SGHVS, CDR2 FNYEAQ. V lost 5 bases and J 2 bases, leaving 12 bases between the germline ends. Here the CDR3 DNA reads TGTGCCAGCAGCCGAGGGGGGATTACTAATGAAAAACTGTTTTTT. Encoded protein: CASSRGGITNEKLFF.

The sample holds many counts of this clonotype. The chain combines TRBV11-3 with TRBJ2-4; D uncertain. This CDR3 is built from 11 residues. Deletions cut 1 base from V and 15 bases from J, with 10 bases between. The germline V gene has CDR1 SGHNT and CDR2 YENEEA. CDR3 protein: CASSLGGPPYF. The CDR3 nucleotides are TGTGCCAGCAGCTTAGGAGGCCCACCGTACTTC.

There are many counts of this clonotype. The chain carries TRBV19 and TRBJ2-7, with 13 bases lining up with TRBD2. Germline V lookup: CDR1 LNHDA, CDR2 SQIVND (reference sequence). V lost 5 bases and J lost 6; bases outside the gene matches: 7. The CDR3 is made up of 15 amino acids. The CDR3 DNA follows: TGTGCCAGTAGTGACGGACTAGCGGGAGTTTTCGAGCAGTACTTC. Amino acid sequence: CASSDGLAGVFEQYF.

This clonotype was found many times. The chain recombines TRBV20-1 with TRBJ2-3, with TRBD2 identical over 15 bases. The CDR3 is 22 amino acids. Germline lookup yields CDR1 DFQATT and CDR2 SNEGSKA (reference sequence). V shed 1 base, J shed 2 bases, and the junction held 19 bases outside the gene matches. The CDR3 DNA reads as TGCAGTGCTAGAGGACTTCGGCCCGAGACGGGACTAGCGGGAGGTCCCACAGATACGCAGTATTTT. Translation gives CSARGLRPETGLAGGPTDTQYF.

This clonotype was counted ten times or more. The genes are TRBV10-2 and TRBJ1-1; weak D call: TRBD1 (5 bases). The V and J ends lost 3 bases and 1 base respectively, with 12 bases between them. Germline V gives CDR1 WSHSY, CDR2 SAAADI. The CDR3 is 15 residues long. In DNA form, the CDR3 reads TGCGCCAGCAGTGAAGGCTGGGGGGGGAACACTGAAGCTTTCTTT. Translated, it gives CASSEGWGGNTEAFF.

This clonotype was seen ten or more times. The rearrangement uses TRBV7-2 and TRBJ2-1, with 11 bases fitting TRBD2. CDR3 length: 16 residues. V was pared by 5 bases and J by 4 bases, with 7 bases of the junction left unmatched. Germline V gene data show CDR1 as SGHTA and CDR2 as FQGNSA. The CDR3 loop is CASSKLAGDTYNEQFF. CDR3 in DNA: TGTGCCAGCAGCAAACTAGCGGGGGATACTTACAATGAGCAGTTCTTC.

This clonotype was picked up many times. The chain uses TRBV7-9 and TRBJ2-1, with TRBD1 matching 8 bases. This CDR3 region has 15 residues. From germline, CDR1 is SEHNR and CDR2 FQNEAQ (reference sequence). V gave up 5 bases and J gave up 3 bases; unmatched junction bases: 6. CDR3: CASSNRGTYYNEQFF. Here the CDR3 DNA reads TGTGCCAGCAGCAACAGGGGGACTTACTACAATGAGCAGTTCTTC.

In its sample, this clonotype was seen many times. The chain employs TRBV3-1 and TRBJ2-1, with unresolved D. CDR1 and CDR2 from the germline V gene are LGHDT and YNNKEL (reference sequence). The V and J ends lost 0 bases and 4 bases respectively, with 7 bases between them. This CDR3 has 14 residues. The CDR3 protein is CASSQEGRYNEQFF. CDR3 sequence (DNA): TGTGCCAGCAGCCAAGAGGGCAGATACAATGAGCAGTTCTTC.

This clonotype was recorded many times. The chain has TRBV4-1 and TRBJ2-2, with D unresolved. The CDR3 loop spans 14 amino acids. V lost 0 bases, J lost 4 bases, and 6 bases lay in between. The germline V gene encodes CDR1 MGHRA and CDR2 YSYEKL. The CDR3 spells CASSQDPLTGELFF. The DNA of the CDR3 is TGCGCCAGCAGCCAAGACCCCCTCACCGGGGAGCTGTTTTTT.

This clonotype was seen a few times. CDR3 sequence (DNA): TGTGCCAGCAGCTTAGCGGCTTACTCCTACGAGCAGTACTTC. Translation gives CASSLAAYSYEQYF. This chain joins TRBV7-9 and TRBJ2-7; D is unresolved. V lost 0 bases to trimming and J lost 0 bases, with 6 bases between them. The length of the CDR3 is 14 residues. Germline loops: CDR1 SEHNR, CDR2 FQNEAQ (reference sequence).

Many counts were recorded for this clonotype. V gene TRBV7-9 combines with J gene TRBJ2-7, with a weak D call TRBD1 (6 bases). V was pared by 5 bases and J by 6 bases, with 11 bases between. The CDR3 is 12 residues long. Germline V lookup: CDR1 SEHNR, CDR2 FQNEAQ (reference sequence). CDR3 nucleotides: TGTGCCAGCAGCCCTACAGGGCCCGAGCAGTACTTC. Protein sequence: CASSPTGPEQYF.

The V gene is TRBV3-1, the J gene TRBJ2-1, with TRBD2 matching 12 bases. The CDR3 totals 17 residues. Unmatched junction bases numbered 11, after V lost 1 base and J lost 10 bases. Germline CDR1 and CDR2: LGHDT and YNNKEL (reference sequence). The CDR3 DNA reads as TGTGCCAGCAGCCAAGGCGGGACTAGCGGGCGCCGTGCGGAGCAGTTCTTC. This sequence encodes CASSQGGTSGRRAEQFF.

This clonotype showed up many times. The chain links TRBV24-1 to TRBJ2-1; 14 nucleotides agree with TRBD2. This CDR3 region has 17 residues. Trimming removed 4 bases from V and 8 bases from J; junction bases left unmatched: 9. The germline V gene encodes CDR1 KGHDR and CDR2 SFDVKD. CDR3 loop: CATSETGTSGSKDEQFF. In DNA, the CDR3 is TGTGCCACCAGTGAAACCGGGACTAGCGGGAGTAAGGATGAGCAGTTCTTC.

This clonotype was seen many times. The chain links TRBV9 to TRBJ2-3, with D unclear. The CDR3 has 11 amino acids. V lost 3 bases and J 7 bases, leaving 6 bases between the germline ends. Per germline, CDR1 SGDLS and CDR2 YYNGEE. This chain's CDR3 is CASSDSHTQYF. The CDR3 DNA reads as TGTGCCAGCAGCGACAGTCATACGCAGTATTTT. Looking up the rest from reference TRBV9 and TRBJ2-3 gives the full variable domain: DSGVTQTPKHLITATGQRVTLRCSPRSGDLSVYWYQQSLDQGLQFLIQYYNGEERAKGNILERFSAQQFPDLHSELNLSSLELGDSALYFCASSDSHTQYFGPGTRLTVL.